Listed below are T cell receptor beta chains from one sample, sequenced in a study of response to subunit inactivated influenza vaccine. TCRdb independently ran MiXCR on the RT-PCR reads; one entry per CDR3 protein. The data hold over 650,000 distinct CDR3 sequences, with less than 20% observed a single time. The specimen was PBMCs from blood, collected roughly 5 days after vaccination. The receptor source for this set is a man aged 50 to 59 who received an inactivated influenza vaccine. Both conserved end residues are part of each CDR3. D genes are given only for firm matches. Where a row states a size, it is once, few, many or the class of an expanded clone; other rows omit it.

clone size,J gene,D gene,V gene,CDR3 DNA,CDR3 protein
-,TRBJ1-1,-,TRBV20-1,TGCAGTGCTTTCGATCCTGGGACTGAAGCTTTCTTT,CSAFDPGTEAFF
few,TRBJ2-2,-,TRBV7-2,TGTGCCAGCAGCTTAGAGCCAGGGCCCACCGGGGAGCTGTTTTTT,CASSLEPGPTGELFF
few,TRBJ2-1,-,TRBV21-1,TGTGCCAGCAGCCTACGACTCTTGACAGGGCGGTACAATGAGCAGTTCTTC,CASSLRLLTGRYNEQFF
many,TRBJ2-5,-,TRBV20-1,TGCAGTGCTAGTCGGGGAACGGGCCAAGAGACCCAGTACTTC,CSASRGTGQETQYF
few,TRBJ1-6,-,TRBV5-1,TGCGCCAGCAGCTACTCTCCGGGACACTATAATTCACCCCTCCACTTT,CASSYSPGHYNSPLHF
many,TRBJ2-5,-,TRBV19,TGTGCCAGTAGTATAGATGATGGAGAGACCCAGTACTTC,CASSIDDGETQYF
-,TRBJ1-4,-,TRBV25-1,TGTGCCAGCACCCGAGCGGGGGAATCGGGAAAACTGTTTTTT,CASTRAGESGKLFF
many,TRBJ2-7,TRBD1,TRBV9,TGTGCCAGCAGCGTAGGGACAGGGGCCCCCTACGAGCAGTACTTC,CASSVGTGAPYEQYF
-,TRBJ2-1,TRBD2,TRBV5-1,TGCGCCAGCAGCTTGTCGACTAGCGGGGGATACAATGAGCAGTTCTTC,CASSLSTSGGYNEQFF
few,TRBJ2-3,-,TRBV12-3/TRBV12-4,TGTGCCAGCAGTTTAATGGCATCCACAGATACGCAGTATTTT,CASSLMASTDTQYF
-,TRBJ2-1,TRBD1,TRBV3-1,TGTGCCAGCAGCCAAGGGGACAGGAGCAGGCATGAGCAGTTCTTC,CASSQGDRSRHEQFF
-,TRBJ2-3,-,TRBV5-1,TGCGCCAGCAGCCCCATGGCGATCACAGATACGCAGTATTTT,CASSPMAITDTQYF
many,TRBJ1-5,-,TRBV20-1,TGCAGTGCTAGGGTAGGGGCAGCCCTAAGGCAGCCCCAGCATTTT,CSARVGAALRQPQHF
-,TRBJ2-3,TRBD1,TRBV10-3,TGTGCCATCAGCCATACAGGACAGGGAACAGATACGCAGTATTTT,CAISHTGQGTDTQYF
-,TRBJ2-5,-,TRBV12-3/TRBV12-4,TGTGCCAGCAGTTCCCGGACAGATGGATCGGAGACCCAGTACTTC,CASSSRTDGSETQYF
few,TRBJ2-2,-,TRBV5-1,TGCGCCAGCGCACGATCTCCAAACACCGGGGAGCTGTTTTTT,CASARSPNTGELFF
-,TRBJ1-5,TRBD1,TRBV7-2,TGTGCCAGCAGCTCACAGGGGCGAAGCAATCAGCCCCAGCATTTT,CASSSQGRSNQPQHF